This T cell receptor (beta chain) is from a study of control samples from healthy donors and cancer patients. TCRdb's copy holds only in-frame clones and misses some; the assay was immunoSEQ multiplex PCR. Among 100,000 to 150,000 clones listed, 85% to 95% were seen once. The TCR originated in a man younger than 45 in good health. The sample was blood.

CDR3 region: CASSDRDRVSDEQFF. The CDR3 bases are TGTGCCAGCAGTGACCGGGACAGGGTCTCGGATGAGCAGTTCTTC. The chain couples TRBV25-1 to TRBJ2-1, with 9 bases lining up with TRBD1. J lost 8 bases, V lost 3 bases, and 8 bases had no gene match. There are 15 residues in the CDR3. CDR1 is MGHDK and CDR2 is SYGVNS in the germline V gene.